This is a list of T cell receptor beta chains from one sample in a study of beta chain features in type 1 diabetes. The repertoire was sequenced with immunoSEQ multiplex PCR; TCRdb's copy has only in-frame clones and lacks some. Here the sample spans around 97,000 clones, 25% to 35% being singletons. Sequenced: central memory CD4+ T cells from blood. The receptors derive from a woman aged 18-30 years with type 1 diabetes. Each CDR3 is given with its conserved first and last residue. D genes are given only for firm matches. Size tells how often a clone was seen (once, few, many) or the class of an expanded clone, and some rows leave it out.

abundance | j_gene | v_gene | d_gene | CDR3aa | CDR3nt
few | TRBJ2-7 | TRBV5-8 | TRBD2 | CASSYFEGSAGGRYEQYF | TGTGCCAGCAGCTACTTCGAGGGGTCCGCGGGAGGGAGGTACGAGCAGTACTTC
few | TRBJ2-2 | TRBV7-8 | - | CASSFLAANTGELFF | TGTGCCAGCAGCTTTTTAGCGGCGAACACCGGGGAGCTGTTTTTT
- | TRBJ1-1 | TRBV28 | - | CASSRFRVPAFF | TGTGCCAGCAGTCGCTTCAGGGTACCCGCTTTCTTT
- | TRBJ2-1 | TRBV29-1 | TRBD2 | CSVDETSGGEQFF | TGCAGCGTTGATGAGACTAGCGGAGGTGAGCAGTTCTTC
few | TRBJ2-3 | TRBV6-5 | - | CASSYAGVKDTQYF | TGTGCCAGCAGTTACGCAGGGGTGAAAGATACGCAGTATTTT
- | TRBJ2-7 | TRBV28 | TRBD1 | CASSRSGQGAKKQYF | TGTGCCAGCAGTCGTAGCGGACAGGGGGCTAAGAAGCAGTACTTC
- | TRBJ1-5 | TRBV28 | TRBD1 | CASAGTGGSQPQHF | TGTGCCAGCGCCGGGACAGGGGGGAGTCAGCCCCAGCATTTT
- | TRBJ1-2 | TRBV9 | - | CASSVERDYGYTF | TGTGCCAGCAGCGTCGAACGGGACTATGGCTACACCTTC
- | TRBJ1-1 | TRBV5-1 | - | CASSTGFHTEAFF | TGCGCCAGCAGTACGGGGTTTCACACTGAAGCTTTCTTT
- | TRBJ2-3 | TRBV5-1 | - | CASSKPGTDTQYF | TGCGCCAGCAGCAAACCAGGGACAGATACGCAGTATTTT
- | TRBJ2-2 | TRBV11-2 | - | CASSVSGTGELFF | TGTGCCAGCAGCGTATCAGGGACCGGGGAGCTGTTTTTT
- | TRBJ1-3 | TRBV5-1 | TRBD1 | CASSPELRGQSGNTIYF | TGCGCCAGCAGCCCCGAACTCAGGGGGCAGTCTGGAAACACCATATATTTT
- | TRBJ1-4 | TRBV19 | - | CASSVTPGTTNEKLFF | TGTGCCAGTAGCGTTACTCCCGGGACAACTAATGAAAAACTGTTTTTT
- | TRBJ2-3 | TRBV28 | TRBD2 | CASSGGGVADTQYF | TGTGCCAGCAGCGGGGGAGGGGTCGCAGATACGCAGTATTTT
- | TRBJ2-5 | TRBV5-6 | - | CASSLIADGETQYF | TGTGCCAGCAGCTTGATAGCGGATGGGGAGACCCAGTACTTC
few | TRBJ2-1 | TRBV10-3 | - | CAIRRGGDYNEQFF | TGTGCCATTCGTAGGGGCGGTGACTACAATGAGCAGTTCTTC
few | TRBJ1-4 | TRBV5-1 | - | CASSLDGGDEKLFF | TGCGCCAGCAGCTTGGATGGAGGAGATGAAAAACTGTTTTTT
- | TRBJ2-3 | TRBV4-3 | TRBD2 | CASSQGDGAGDTQYF | TGCGCCAGCAGCCAAGGGGACGGAGCGGGGGATACGCAGTATTTT
few | TRBJ2-3 | TRBV29-1 | TRBD2 | CSVRLAAGSDTQYF | TGCAGCGTTCGTCTAGCGGCCGGATCCGATACGCAGTATTTT
few | TRBJ2-2 | TRBV18 | - | CASSYQGSTGELFF | TGTGCCAGCTCGTATCAGGGGTCCACCGGGGAGCTGTTTTTT
few | TRBJ1-1 | TRBV4-1 | TRBD1 | CASSQPRGQENTEAFF | TGCGCCAGCAGCCAGCCTCGGGGACAGGAGAACACTGAAGCTTTCTTT
- | TRBJ2-1 | TRBV7-3 | - | CASSPSSSGGEQFF | TGTGCCAGCAGCCCCAGTTCGTCTGGTGGCGAGCAGTTCTTC
- | TRBJ2-7 | TRBV5-1 | TRBD2 | CASSPVGLAGGGLRRYEQYF | TGCGCCAGCAGCCCGGTGGGACTAGCGGGAGGAGGCTTACGACGATACGAGCAGTACTTC